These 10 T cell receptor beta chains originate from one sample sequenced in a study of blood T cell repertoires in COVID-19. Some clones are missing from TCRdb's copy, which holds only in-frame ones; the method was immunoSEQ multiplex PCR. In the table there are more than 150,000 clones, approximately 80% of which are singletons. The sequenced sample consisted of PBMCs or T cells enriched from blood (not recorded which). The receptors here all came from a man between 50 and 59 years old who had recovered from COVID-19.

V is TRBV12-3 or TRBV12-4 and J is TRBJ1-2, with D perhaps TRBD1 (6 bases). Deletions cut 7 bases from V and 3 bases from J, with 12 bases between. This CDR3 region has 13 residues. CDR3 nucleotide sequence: TGTGCCAGCATTAACACAGGGTACTATGGCTACACCTTC. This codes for CASINTGYYGYTF.

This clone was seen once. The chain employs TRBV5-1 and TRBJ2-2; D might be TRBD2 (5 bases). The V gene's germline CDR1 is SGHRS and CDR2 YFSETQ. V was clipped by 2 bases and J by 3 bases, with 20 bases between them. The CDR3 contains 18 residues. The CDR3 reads CASSLGRVTNQYTGELFF. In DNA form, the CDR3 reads TGCGCCAGCAGCTTAGGGAGAGTGACTAACCAGTACACCGGGGAGCTGTTTTTT.

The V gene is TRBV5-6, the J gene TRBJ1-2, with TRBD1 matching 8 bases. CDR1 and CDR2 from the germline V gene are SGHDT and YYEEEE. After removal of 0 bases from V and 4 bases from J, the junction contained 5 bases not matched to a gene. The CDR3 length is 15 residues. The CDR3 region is CASSLGGQVRYGYTF. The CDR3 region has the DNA TGTGCCAGCAGCTTGGGGGGACAGGTCCGCTATGGCTACACCTTC.

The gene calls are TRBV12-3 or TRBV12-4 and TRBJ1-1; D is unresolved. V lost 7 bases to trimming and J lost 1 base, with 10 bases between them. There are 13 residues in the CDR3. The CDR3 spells CASNRRRNTEAFF. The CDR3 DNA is TGTGCCAGCAACCGGAGGCGGAACACTGAAGCTTTCTTT.

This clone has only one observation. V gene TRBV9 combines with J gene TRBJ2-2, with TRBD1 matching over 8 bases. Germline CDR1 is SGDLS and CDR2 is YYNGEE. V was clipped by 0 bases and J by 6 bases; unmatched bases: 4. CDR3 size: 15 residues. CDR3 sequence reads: CASSVVGQGPGELFF. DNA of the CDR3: TGTGCCAGCAGCGTAGTAGGACAGGGCCCCGGGGAGCTGTTTTTT. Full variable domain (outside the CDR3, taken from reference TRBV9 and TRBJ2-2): DSGVTQTPKHLITATGQRVTLRCSPRSGDLSVYWYQQSLDQGLQFLIQYYNGEERAKGNILERFSAQQFPDLHSELNLSSLELGDSALYFCASSVVGQGPGELFFGEGSRLTVL.

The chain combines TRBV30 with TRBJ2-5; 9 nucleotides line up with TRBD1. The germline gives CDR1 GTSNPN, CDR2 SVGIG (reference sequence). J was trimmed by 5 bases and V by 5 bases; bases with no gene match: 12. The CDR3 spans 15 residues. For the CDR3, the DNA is TGTGCCTGGGGGGCTGGGACAGGGTTCCGGGAGACCCAGTACTTC. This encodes CAWGAGTGFRETQYF.

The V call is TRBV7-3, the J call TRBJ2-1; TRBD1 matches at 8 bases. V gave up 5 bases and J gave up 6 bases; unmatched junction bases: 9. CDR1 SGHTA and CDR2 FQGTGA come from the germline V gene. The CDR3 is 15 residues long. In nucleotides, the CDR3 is TGTGCCAGCAGCCCTCAGACAGGGGTGGTCAATGAGCAGTTCTTC. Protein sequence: CASSPQTGVVNEQFF.

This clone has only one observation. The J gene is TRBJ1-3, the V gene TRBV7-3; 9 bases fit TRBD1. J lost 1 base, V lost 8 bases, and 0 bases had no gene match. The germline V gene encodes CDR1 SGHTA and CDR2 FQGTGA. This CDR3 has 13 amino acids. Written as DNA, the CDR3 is TGTGCCAGCGGGACAGGGTCTGGAAACACCATATATTTT. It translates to CASGTGSGNTIYF.

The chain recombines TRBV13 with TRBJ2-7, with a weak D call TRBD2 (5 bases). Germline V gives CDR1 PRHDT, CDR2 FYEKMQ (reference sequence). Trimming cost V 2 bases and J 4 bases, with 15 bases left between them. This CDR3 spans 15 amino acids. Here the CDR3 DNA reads TGTGCCAGCAGCTTAAGGTCCGAGGGTAAATACGAGCAGTACTTC. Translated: CASSLRSEGKYEQYF. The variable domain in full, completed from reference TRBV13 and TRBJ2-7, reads AAGVIQSPRHLIKEKRETATLKCYPIPRHDTVYWYQQGPGQDPQFLISFYEKMQSDKGSIPDRFSAQQFSDYHSELNMSSLELGDSALYFCASSLRSEGKYEQYFGPGTRLTVT.

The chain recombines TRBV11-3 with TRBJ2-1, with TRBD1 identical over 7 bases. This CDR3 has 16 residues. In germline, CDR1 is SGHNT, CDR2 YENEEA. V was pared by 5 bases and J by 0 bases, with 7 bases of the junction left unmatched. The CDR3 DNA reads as TGTGCCAGCAGCGCAGAGACAGGGTCCTCCTACAATGAGCAGTTCTTC. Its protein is CASSAETGSSYNEQFF.